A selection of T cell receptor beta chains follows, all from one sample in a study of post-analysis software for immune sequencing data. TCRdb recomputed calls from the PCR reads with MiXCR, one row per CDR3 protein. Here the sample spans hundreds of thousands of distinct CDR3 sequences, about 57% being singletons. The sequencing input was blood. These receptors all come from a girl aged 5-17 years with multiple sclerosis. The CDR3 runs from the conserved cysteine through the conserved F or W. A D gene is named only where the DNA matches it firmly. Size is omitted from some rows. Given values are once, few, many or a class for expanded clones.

CSVRKGRDTEAFF TGCAGCGTACGAAAGGGGCGGGACACTGAAGCTTTCTTT TRBJ1-1 TRBV29-1 - 13 -
CASSLLSTYEQYF TGTGCCAGCAGCTTATTATCGACCTACGAGCAGTACTTC TRBJ2-7 TRBV5-5 - 13 -
CASSAARDAPFYGYTF TGCGCCAGCAGCGCTGCGCGGGACGCCCCCTTCTATGGCTACACCTTC TRBJ1-2 TRBV5-1 - 16 -
CATSYYGQGVSEQFF TGTGCCACCAGCTACTACGGACAGGGGGTTAGTGAGCAGTTCTTC TRBJ2-1 TRBV15 TRBD1 15 once
CASSLDSPISSYEQYF TGCGCCAGCAGCTTGGATTCCCCGATTAGCTCCTACGAGCAGTACTTC TRBJ2-7 TRBV5-1 - 16 -
CSAIAAARAHQETQYF TGCAGTGCTATCGCCGCCGCGCGGGCGCACCAAGAGACCCAGTACTTC TRBJ2-5 TRBV20-1 - 16 -
CASSPLAVSTDTQYF TGTGCCAGCAGCCCACTAGCGGTTAGCACAGATACGCAGTATTTT TRBJ2-3 TRBV7-3 TRBD2 15 -
CSARTTGILNTEAFF TGCAGTGCTAGAACAACCGGAATTCTGAACACTGAAGCTTTCTTT TRBJ1-1 TRBV20-1 - 15 -
CSVGGIRETQYF TGCAGCGTTGGAGGGATTCGAGAGACCCAGTACTTC TRBJ2-5 TRBV29-1 - 12 -
CASSFERRTGELFF TGCGCCAGCAGCTTCGAGCGTCGGACCGGGGAGCTGTTTTTT TRBJ2-2 TRBV5-1 - 14 -